This TCR beta chain was recorded in a study of technical replicates of blood from a handful of donors. The CDR3 totals 16 residues. The germline CDR1 and CDR2 sequences are SGDLS and YYNGEE. V was pared by 0 bases and J by 4 bases, with 6 bases of the junction left unmatched. This clone came up a few times. Assay used: immunoSEQ multiplex PCR; TCRdb lists only in-frame clones, some missing. This table holds 75,000 to 100,000 clones, approximately 94% found once. The chain is built from TRBV9 and TRBJ1-5; 8 bases map to TRBD1. The clonotype originates from a human donor in good health. Sequencing was performed on T cells isolated from PBMCs. CDR3 in DNA: TGTGCCAGCAGCGTAGGCACAGGGGGAAGAAATCAGCCCCAGCATTTT. The encoded protein is CASSVGTGGRNQPQHF.